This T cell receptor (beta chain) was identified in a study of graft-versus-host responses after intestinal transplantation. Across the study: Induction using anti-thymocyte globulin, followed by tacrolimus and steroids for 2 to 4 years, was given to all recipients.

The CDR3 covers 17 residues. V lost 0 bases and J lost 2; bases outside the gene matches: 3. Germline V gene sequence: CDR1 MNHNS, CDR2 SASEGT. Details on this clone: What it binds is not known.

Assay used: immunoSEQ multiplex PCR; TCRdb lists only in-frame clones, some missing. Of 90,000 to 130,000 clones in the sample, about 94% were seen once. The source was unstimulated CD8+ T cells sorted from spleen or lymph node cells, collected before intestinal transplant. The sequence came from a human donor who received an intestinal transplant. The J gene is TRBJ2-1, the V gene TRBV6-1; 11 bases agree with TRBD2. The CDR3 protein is CASSEAGLAGPYNEQFF. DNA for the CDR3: TGTGCCAGCAGTGAAGCCGGACTAGCGGGCCCCTACAATGAGCAGTTCTTC.